These 14 T cell receptor beta chains came from one sample sequenced in a study of OX40 agonist ivuxolimab in advanced cancers. TCRdb's copy holds only in-frame clones and misses some; the assay was immunoSEQ multiplex PCR. The sample consists of 49,000 or so clones, approximately 88% of them appearing once. The sample was CD4+ or CD8+ T cells sorted from blood, taken in a trial of the OX40 agonist ivuxolimab. The receptors here all came from an adult with an advanced solid tumor such as melanoma, head and neck, liver or kidney cancer.

The chain recombines TRBV7-8 with TRBJ2-1, with D possibly matching TRBD2 (5 bases). Germline CDR1 reads SGHVS; CDR2 reads FQNEAQ. Trimming pared 4 bases from V and 3 bases from J, leaving 16 bases between. The CDR3 sequence is 16 residues long. CDR3 nucleotide sequence: TGTGCCAGCAGCTCCACCGGGGAATCTGGCTACAATGAGCAGTTCTTC. Protein: CASSSTGESGYNEQFF.

The V and J genes are TRBV19 and TRBJ2-1; TRBD1 matches at 8 bases. The germline V gene has CDR1 LNHDA and CDR2 SQIVND (reference sequence). This CDR3 is 15 amino acids long. V shed 8 bases, J shed 0 bases, and the junction held 6 bases outside the gene matches. The CDR3 sequence is CASLEDRGSYNEQFF. CDR3 coding DNA: TGTGCCAGTCTTGAAGACAGGGGCTCCTACAATGAGCAGTTCTTC.

The chain is built from TRBV27 and TRBJ1-2; 8 bases align to TRBD1. V trimming: 5 bases; J trimming: 4 bases; junction bases outside the gene matches: 9. Germline V gene lookup returns CDR1 MNHEY and CDR2 SMNVEV (reference sequence). The CDR3 contains 15 residues. The CDR3 DNA reads TGTGCCAGCAGTCCCGGACAGGGTATGGTCTATGGCTACACCTTC. Encoded protein: CASSPGQGMVYGYTF.

This chain joins TRBV6-5 and TRBJ2-1; D remains unclear. Germline assignment: CDR1 MNHEY and CDR2 SVGAGI. The CDR3 contains 15 residues. V was trimmed by 2 bases and J by 6 bases, leaving 14 bases between them. Here the CDR3 reads CASSYNVAGLNEQFF. CDR3 nucleotide sequence: TGTGCCAGCAGTTACAACGTGGCCGGGCTCAATGAGCAGTTCTTC.

This chain uses TRBV16 with TRBJ1-1; no firm D call. Trimming took off 4 bases at V and 3 bases at J, with 9 bases between the two ends. The CDR3 covers 13 residues. Germline V gives CDR1 KGHSY, CDR2 FQNENV. CDR3 sequence (DNA): TGTGCCAGCAGCCTCGCGGGGTACACTGAAGCTTTCTTT. It encodes CASSLAGYTEAFF.

The J gene is TRBJ2-7, the V gene TRBV19; weak D call: TRBD2 (5 bases). Trimming left V 6 bases short and J 3 bases short, with 15 bases between. Germline CDR1 reads LNHDA; CDR2 reads SQIVND (reference sequence). The CDR3 runs to 14 residues. The CDR3 region has the DNA TGTGCCAGTAGGGAAGAGGGCAGTGTCTACGAGCAGTACTTC. Translation: CASREEGSVYEQYF.

This CDR3 reads CASSLSGTGASGANVLTF. The CDR3 DNA follows: TGCGCCAGCAGCCTCTCAGGGACAGGAGCCTCTGGGGCCAACGTCCTGACTTTC. The chain has TRBV4-1 and TRBJ2-6, with 8 bases identical to TRBD1. The germline V gene has CDR1 MGHRA and CDR2 YSYEKL. With V trimmed by 4 bases and J by 0 bases, 8 bases remained unmatched. The length of the CDR3 is 18 residues.

This chain connects TRBV5-6 to TRBJ2-1; TRBD1 agrees at 9 bases. This CDR3 has 15 amino acids. CDR1 SGHDT and CDR2 YYEEEE come from the germline V gene. V lost 6 bases, J lost 7 bases, and 11 bases stayed unmatched. CDR3 loop: CASTEQGALVNEQFF. DNA of the CDR3: TGTGCCAGCACCGAACAGGGGGCTTTGGTGAATGAGCAGTTCTTC.

This sequence joins TRBV19 and TRBJ1-2, with D possibly TRBD1 on 5 matching bases. CDR1 is LNHDA, CDR2 SQIVND, per germline (reference sequence). Trimming removed 1 base at V and 6 bases at J, with 9 bases between. This CDR3 is built from 13 residues. The CDR3 reads CASSIGQQNGYTF. The CDR3 DNA follows: TGTGCCAGTAGTATAGGACAGCAGAATGGCTACACCTTC.

The rearrangement joins TRBV11-2 to TRBJ1-5; D remains unclear. The CDR3 runs 13 residues. Trimming stripped 2 bases from V and 4 bases from J, with 6 bases between. Per the germline V gene, CDR1 is SGHAT and CDR2 is FQNNGV. The chain's CDR3 is CASSLTENQPQHF. The CDR3 coding sequence is TGTGCCAGCAGCTTAACGGAGAATCAGCCCCAGCATTTT.

This clone appeared once. V gene TRBV7-9 combines with J gene TRBJ2-3; TRBD1 might be the D (6 bases). Per germline, CDR1 SEHNR and CDR2 FQNEAQ (reference sequence). V lost 7 bases and J lost 0, with 23 bases in between. CDR3 length: 18 amino acids. CDR3 region: CASIQGWSGFQSTDTQYF. In nucleotides, the CDR3 is TGTGCCAGCATCCAGGGGTGGTCAGGATTTCAGAGCACAGATACGCAGTATTTT.

J is TRBJ2-1 and V is TRBV7-9; D unclear. The ends were cut back, 5 bases at V and 3 bases at J, with 17 bases in the middle. The CDR3 extends over 16 amino acids. Looked up from germline, CDR1 is SEHNR and CDR2 is FQNEAQ (reference sequence). The CDR3 DNA is TGTGCCAGCAGCCCTCCCCTAGGCTTCTACTACAATGAGCAGTTCTTC. Translated, it gives CASSPPLGFYYNEQFF.

V and J are TRBV5-4 and TRBJ1-2, with D perhaps TRBD1 (6 bases). The germline CDR1 and CDR2 sequences are SGHNT and YYREEE (reference sequence). The CDR3 has 14 residues. Trimming cost V 0 bases and J 7 bases, with 13 bases left between them. CDR3 nucleotides: TGTGCCAGCAGCTTGGCCGGGGGGCGGCGTGGCTACACCTTC. Its protein product is CASSLAGGRRGYTF.

The gene calls are TRBV7-2 and TRBJ2-7; tentatively, D is TRBD1 or TRBD2 (7 bases each). V lost 5 bases and J 0 bases, leaving 14 bases between the germline ends. Germline-derived CDR1 and CDR2 are SGHTA and FQGNSA. The CDR3 is 15 residues long. DNA for the CDR3: TGTGCCAGCAGCGGGGGGGACAGACCCTCCTACGAGCAGTACTTC. The encoded protein is CASSGGDRPSYEQYF.